These T cell receptor beta chains were read from a single sample in a study of regulatory T cells in long-lasting Graves disease. TCRdb re-called the multiplex PCR reads through MiXCR, storing one row per CDR3 protein. The sample lists around 400,000 distinct CDR3 sequences, 12% occurring once. These data also formed part of another study, on T cells in Graves' hyperthyroidism and ophthalmopathy.

Sequenced here: peripheral blood mononuclear cells (PBMCs), sampled at new diagnosis, from a patient treated with antithyroid drugs. Receptors were obtained from a woman between 18 and 29 years old with Graves disease. The CDR3 runs from the conserved cysteine through the conserved F or W. A D gene is named only where the DNA matches it firmly. Part of the rows lack a size; the others show once, few, many or a class for expanded clones.

.	TRBV6-1	TRBD1	TRBJ1-2	12	CASRPGTGNHTF	TGTGCCAGCAGACCCGGGACAGGGAATCACACCTTC
.	TRBV7-6	TRBD1	TRBJ2-2	18	CAGSSDRGRNYNTGELFF	TGTGCCGGCAGCAGCGACAGGGGCCGAAACTATAACACCGGGGAGCTGTTTTTT
.	TRBV19	.	TRBJ2-1	14	CASSLAEMTNEQFF	TGTGCCAGTAGTTTGGCAGAGATGACCAATGAGCAGTTCTTC
many	TRBV2	.	TRBJ1-1	10	CASTLAEAFF	TGTGCCAGCACCCTGGCCGAAGCTTTCTTT
.	TRBV6-5	.	TRBJ1-6	17	CASSYFGGASYNSPLHF	TGTGCCAGCAGTTACTTTGGGGGGGCATCCTATAATTCACCCCTCCACTTT
many	TRBV6-2/TRBV6-3	TRBD2	TRBJ2-7	14	CASKPAGGRGEQYF	TGTGCCAGCAAGCCAGCGGGAGGTCGGGGCGAGCAGTACTTC
.	TRBV20-1	.	TRBJ2-1	15	CSARDGGGAYNEQFF	TGCAGTGCTAGAGATGGAGGGGGCGCCTACAATGAGCAGTTCTTC
.	TRBV3-1	.	TRBJ2-5	17	CASSQGQFLRVQETQYF	TGTGCCAGCAGCCAAGGACAGTTTTTAAGGGTCCAAGAGACCCAGTACTTC
many	TRBV28	.	TRBJ1-1	14	CASSLQGSNTEAFF	TGTGCCAGCAGTCTCCAGGGGTCCAACACTGAAGCTTTCTTT
many	TRBV27	TRBD1	TRBJ1-1	15	CASSESGTGYTEAFF	TGTGCCAGCAGTGAGTCCGGGACAGGCTACACTGAAGCTTTCTTT
many	TRBV12-3/TRBV12-4	.	TRBJ1-4	17	CASSLYRVSGTNEKLFF	TGTGCCAGCAGTTTATATCGGGTATCCGGCACTAATGAAAAACTGTTTTTT
.	TRBV7-6	TRBD2	TRBJ2-3	15	CASSFAGTSRDTQYF	TGTGCCAGCAGCTTTGCCGGGACTAGCAGAGATACGCAGTATTTT
many	TRBV4-2	.	TRBJ1-2	14	CASSQARGEPGYTF	TGTGCCAGCAGCCAAGCGAGGGGGGAACCTGGCTACACCTTC
many	TRBV10-3	TRBD2	TRBJ2-1	17	CAISESLRLAGNNEQFF	TGTGCCATCAGTGAGTCGCTTAGGCTAGCGGGCAACAATGAGCAGTTCTTC
many	TRBV7-3	TRBD2	TRBJ2-1	15	CASSSSGGANNEQFF	TGTGCCAGCAGCTCGAGCGGGGGGGCGAACAATGAGCAGTTCTTC
many	TRBV27	.	TRBJ1-5	14	CASKQLESNQPQHF	TGTGCCAGCAAACAGTTAGAAAGCAATCAGCCCCAGCATTTT
few	TRBV9	TRBD1	TRBJ1-3	18	CASSFQKGTGRSGNTIYF	TGTGCCAGCAGCTTCCAGAAGGGGACAGGTCGCTCTGGAAACACCATATATTTT
.	TRBV7-6	TRBD1	TRBJ1-4	15	CASSLESQGGGKLFF	TGTGCCAGCAGCTTAGAAAGCCAAGGGGGCGGAAAACTGTTTTTT
many	TRBV12-3/TRBV12-4	TRBD1	TRBJ1-2	14	CATTPDRDSYGYTF	TGCGCGACGACGCCGGACAGGGATAGCTATGGCTACACCTTC
many	TRBV19	TRBD1	TRBJ1-1	15	CASSGEGQPNTEAFF	TGTGCCAGTAGTGGCGAGGGACAGCCGAACACTGAAGCTTTCTTT
many	TRBV18	.	TRBJ1-1	15	CASSPPWTKNTEAFF	TGTGCCAGCTCACCACCGTGGACAAAGAACACTGAAGCTTTCTTT
few	TRBV9	TRBD1	TRBJ2-5	15	CASSSGTGFVETQYF	TGTGCCAGCTCCTCGGGGACAGGGTTCGTGGAGACCCAGTACTTC
.	TRBV6-1	TRBD1	TRBJ1-1	11	CASKDRDEAFF	TGTGCCAGCAAGGACAGGGATGAAGCTTTCTTT
.	TRBV28	.	TRBJ2-7	13	CASSLWSLYEQYF	TGTGCCAGCAGTTTGTGGTCTCTCTACGAGCAGTACTTC
many	TRBV6-1	.	TRBJ1-5	14	CASRPAIRNQPQHF	TGTGCCAGCAGACCGGCGATCCGGAATCAGCCCCAGCATTTT
.	TRBV20-1	.	TRBJ1-2	13	CSASPTAYYGYTF	TGCAGTGCTAGCCCGACAGCTTACTATGGCTACACCTTC
.	TRBV19	.	TRBJ1-5	13	CASSMGQQQPQHF	TGTGCCAGTAGTATGGGTCAGCAGCAGCCCCAGCATTTT
.	TRBV20-1	TRBD1	TRBJ1-1	16	CSALTDRALSRGRAFF	TGCAGTGCCCTGACCGACAGGGCCTTGTCCCGCGGGCGAGCTTTCTTT
many	TRBV2	.	TRBJ1-1	14	CASSVEQGMTEAFF	TGTGCCAGCAGTGTGGAGCAGGGTATGACTGAAGCTTTCTTT
many	TRBV7-2	TRBD1	TRBJ2-1	15	CASSLYDRAYNEQFF	TGTGCCAGCAGCTTATACGACAGGGCCTACAATGAGCAGTTCTTC
.	TRBV20-1	.	TRBJ2-1	14	CSARVTGDYNEQFF	TGCAGTGCTAGAGTCACAGGAGATTACAATGAGCAGTTCTTC
many	TRBV19	.	TRBJ1-2	12	CASSLMNYGYTF	TGTGCCAGTAGTCTCATGAACTATGGCTACACCTTC
many	TRBV6-5	TRBD1	TRBJ2-3	15	CASSYLVRGSDTQYF	TGTGCCAGCAGTTACTTGGTCAGGGGGTCAGATACGCAGTATTTT
few	TRBV29-1	.	TRBJ1-4	14	CSVYVQATNEKLFF	TGCAGCGTTTATGTTCAGGCGACGAATGAAAAACTGTTTTTT
many	TRBV12-3/TRBV12-4	.	TRBJ1-1	14	CASGVDGTNTEAFF	TGTGCCAGCGGTGTGGACGGTACGAACACTGAAGCTTTCTTT
.	TRBV6-1	TRBD1	TRBJ1-5	14	CASSRDRTWQPQHF	TGTGCCAGCAGCCGGGACAGGACATGGCAGCCCCAGCATTTT
.	TRBV29-1	.	TRBJ1-2	12	CSVGDPSYGYTF	TGCAGCGTTGGCGACCCAAGCTATGGCTACACCTTC
many	TRBV5-1	TRBD2	TRBJ2-1	19	CASSPIQTSGAVTYNEQFF	TGCGCCAGCAGCCCCATCCAAACTAGCGGGGCAGTGACCTACAATGAGCAGTTCTTC
.	TRBV14	.	TRBJ2-5	14	CASSQVTETGTQYF	TGTGCCAGCAGCCAAGTTACCGAGACGGGGACCCAGTACTTC
many	TRBV13	TRBD2	TRBJ2-7	13	CATQTSGSYEQYF	TGTGCCACCCAGACTAGCGGGTCCTACGAGCAGTACTTC
many	TRBV10-3	.	TRBJ2-2	14	CAIRKGDSTGELFF	TGTGCCATTCGCAAGGGCGATAGCACCGGGGAGCTGTTTTTT
.	TRBV6-1	TRBD2	TRBJ2-1	13	CAAGTSGHNEQFF	TGTGCCGCAGGGACTAGCGGGCACAATGAGCAGTTCTTC
many	TRBV6-1	TRBD1	TRBJ1-5	15	CASSWGQGVQQPQHF	TGTGCCAGCAGCTGGGGTCAGGGGGTTCAGCAGCCCCAGCATTTT
many	TRBV7-2	.	TRBJ2-1	11	CASSLVGEQFF	TGTGCCAGCAGCTTAGTTGGTGAGCAGTTCTTC
many	TRBV7-8	.	TRBJ2-6	18	CASSLVVANPSGANVLTF	TGTGCCAGCAGCTTAGTTGTCGCCAACCCCTCTGGGGCCAACGTCCTGACTTTC
few	TRBV2	TRBD2	TRBJ2-5	21	CASSQTSKELAGGKGAETQYF	TGTGCCAGCAGCCAAACTTCCAAGGAACTAGCGGGAGGAAAAGGGGCAGAGACCCAGTACTTC
.	TRBV6-1	.	TRBJ2-5	14	CASRLFAGQETQYF	TGTGCCAGCAGACTCTTCGCGGGGCAAGAGACCCAGTACTTC
many	TRBV3-1	TRBD1	TRBJ2-1	16	CASSQLLQGMSNEQFF	TGTGCCAGCAGCCAATTGTTACAGGGGATGTCCAATGAGCAGTTCTTC
many	TRBV7-8	.	TRBJ2-7	14	CASSLVGSSYEQYF	TGTGCCAGCAGCTTGGTAGGGAGTTCCTACGAGCAGTACTTC
many	TRBV4-1	.	TRBJ1-1	14	CASSHPAPNTEAFF	TGCGCCAGCAGCCACCCCGCACCGAACACTGAAGCTTTCTTT
.	TRBV4-1	.	TRBJ1-6	17	CASSQVHQAARSSPLHF	TGCGCCAGCAGCCAAGTTCACCAGGCTGCGAGGAGTTCACCCCTCCACTTT
.	TRBV20-1	TRBD1	TRBJ2-3	17	CSARVGDRAYSNQPQYF	TGCAGTGCTAGAGTCGGGGACAGGGCCTATAGCAATCAGCCCCAGTATTTT
many	TRBV2	.	TRBJ2-5	14	CASGEGINEETQYF	TGCGCCAGCGGCGAGGGGATCAATGAAGAGACCCAGTACTTC
many	TRBV20-1	.	TRBJ2-1	15	CSARQGGDLYNEQFF	TGCAGTGCTAGACAGGGGGGCGATTTATACAATGAGCAGTTCTTC